One sample yielded the 10 T cell receptor beta chains listed below, sequenced in a study of CD8+ T cells in alopecia areata. Sequencing relied on a cDNA template that was reverse transcribed from extracted RNA. Clones were read by immunoSEQ multiplex PCR, and TCRdb kept only the in-frame ones, dropping some. The profile covers about 100,000 clones, with 50% to 60% appearing a single time and 15% to 20% taken by the ten largest. The treatment here: oral pan-JAK inhibitor, 5-10 mg twice daily. The material was CD8+ T cells sorted from blood, obtained at approximately week 60, from a patient treated with tofacitinib. These receptors were obtained from a human donor with alopecia areata.

CDR3 sequence: CASSEGLADTDTQYF. The DNA of the CDR3 is TGTGCCAGCAGCGAAGGACTGGCGGATACAGATACGCAGTATTTT. The chain carries TRBV9 and TRBJ2-3; weak D call: TRBD2 (5 bases). The CDR3 sequence is 15 residues long. Per the germline V gene, CDR1 is SGDLS and CDR2 is YYNGEE. The V gene lost 3 bases and the J gene lost 3 bases, with 14 bases spanning the gap.

A few counts support this clone. This rearrangement joins TRBV18 to TRBJ2-1; D tentatively reads TRBD1 or TRBD2 (6 bases each). CDR1 and CDR2 from the germline V gene are KGHSH and LQKENI. The ends were cut back, 3 bases at V and 10 bases at J, with 16 bases in the middle. This CDR3 contains 14 residues. CDR3 nucleotide sequence: TGTGCCAGCTCACCTCTCGGGGGCTCGCAGGAGCAGTTCTTC. Amino acid sequence: CASSPLGGSQEQFF.

This chain connects TRBV9 to TRBJ2-2, with a tentative D call TRBD1 (5 bases). Germline V gene lookup returns CDR1 SGDLS and CDR2 YYNGEE. This CDR3 has 15 residues. V was cut by 0 bases and J by 4 bases, with 10 bases left in between. The CDR3 DNA is TGTGCCAGCAGCGTAGACAGGAGTGTCACCGGGGAGCTGTTTTTT. Translation gives CASSVDRSVTGELFF.

The chain couples TRBV7-2 to TRBJ1-6, with D perhaps TRBD1 (5 bases). Trimming left V 0 bases short and J 3 bases short, with 6 bases between. From germline, CDR1 is SGHTA and CDR2 FQGNSA. The CDR3 spans 15 residues. The CDR3 nucleotides read TGTGCCAGCAGCTTAGCGACAGACTATAATTCACCCCTCCACTTT. It codes for CASSLATDYNSPLHF.

This clone is labeled as medium-sized. The V gene is TRBV9, the J gene TRBJ2-4; maybe TRBD1 (6 bases). Germline-derived CDR1 and CDR2 are SGDLS and YYNGEE. There are 14 residues in the CDR3. Trimming removed 0 bases at V and 7 bases at J, with 11 bases between. The CDR3 sequence: CASSVGGGRNIQYF. The CDR3 coding sequence is TGTGCCAGCAGCGTAGGAGGGGGTAGGAACATTCAGTACTTC. Supplemented by reference TRBV9 and TRBJ2-4, the full variable domain reads DSGVTQTPKHLITATGQRVTLRCSPRSGDLSVYWYQQSLDQGLQFLIQYYNGEERAKGNILERFSAQQFPDLHSELNLSSLELGDSALYFCASSVGGGRNIQYFGAGTRLSVL.

V is TRBV19 and J is TRBJ2-2, with D unresolved. The CDR3 covers 13 residues. CDR1 is LNHDA and CDR2 is SQIVND in the germline V gene (reference sequence). Trimming pared 6 bases from V and 6 bases from J, leaving 11 bases between. DNA for the CDR3: TGTGCCAGTAGCCACACAACGGCCGGGGAGCTGTTTTTT. Translation gives CASSHTTAGELFF.

This clone has just a few counts. The chain is built from TRBV14 and TRBJ1-1, with D hard to call. The CDR3 has 17 amino acids. V lost 4 bases, J lost 0 bases, and 18 bases lay in between. Germline assignment: CDR1 SGHDN and CDR2 FVKESK. CDR3 in amino acids: CASSPRGITKMNTEAFF. Written as DNA, the CDR3 is TGTGCCAGCAGCCCCCGGGGAATAACTAAGATGAACACTGAAGCTTTCTTT. Looking up the rest from reference TRBV14 and TRBJ1-1 gives the full variable domain: EAGVTQFPSHSVIEKGQTVTLRCDPISGHDNLYWYRRVMGKEIKFLLHFVKESKQDESGMPNNRFLAERTGGTYSTLKVQPAELEDSGVYFCASSPRGITKMNTEAFFGQGTRLTVV.

The chain is built from TRBV10-3 and TRBJ1-1, with D perhaps TRBD1 (6 bases). Germline CDR1 ENHRY, CDR2 SYGVKD. V shed 3 bases and J shed 1 base, with 9 bases lying between them. The length of the CDR3 is 14 residues. The CDR3 loop is CAISDGGSNTEAFF. The CDR3 region has the DNA TGTGCCATCAGTGACGGGGGCTCGAACACTGAAGCTTTCTTT.

The chain combines TRBV7-9 with TRBJ2-5; 10 positions match TRBD1. The CDR3 loop spans 17 amino acids. CDR1 and CDR2 (germline): SEHNR, FQNEAQ (reference sequence). The ends lost 5 bases at V and 1 base at J; junction bases unmatched: 10. CDR3 bases: TGTGCCAGCAGCCACCTTGAAGACAGGGGGCTCCAAGAGACCCAGTACTTC. It translates to CASSHLEDRGLQETQYF. Drawing the rest from reference TRBV7-9 and TRBJ2-5, the complete variable domain is DTGVSQNPRHKITKRGQNVTFRCDPISEHNRLYWYRQTLGQGPEFLTYFQNEAQLEKSRLLSDRFSAERPKGSFSTLEIQRTEQGDSAMYLCASSHLEDRGLQETQYFGPGTRLLVL.

This clone was found a few times. The chain combines TRBV10-3 with TRBJ2-2; maybe TRBD2 (5 bases). Trimming took 10 bases from V and 1 from J, leaving 10 bases between them. The CDR3 runs to 13 residues. CDR1 is ENHRY, CDR2 SYGVKD, per germline. CDR3 in DNA: TGTGCCACGAGGACTGAGAACACCGGGGAGCTGTTTTTT. This codes for CATRTENTGELFF.